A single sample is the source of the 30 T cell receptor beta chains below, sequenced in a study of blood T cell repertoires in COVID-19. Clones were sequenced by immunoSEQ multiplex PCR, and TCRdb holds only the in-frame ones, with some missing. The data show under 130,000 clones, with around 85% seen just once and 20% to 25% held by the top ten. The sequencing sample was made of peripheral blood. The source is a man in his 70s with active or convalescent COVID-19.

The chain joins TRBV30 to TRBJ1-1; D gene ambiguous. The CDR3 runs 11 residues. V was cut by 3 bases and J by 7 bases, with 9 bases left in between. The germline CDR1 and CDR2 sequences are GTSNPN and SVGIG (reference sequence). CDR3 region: CAWSRRSEAFF. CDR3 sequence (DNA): TGTGCCTGGAGCCGAAGGAGTGAAGCTTTCTTT. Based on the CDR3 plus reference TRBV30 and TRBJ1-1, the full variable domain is SQTIHQWPATLVQPVGSPLSLECTVEGTSNPNLYWYRQAAGRGLQLLFYSVGIGQISSEVPQNLSASRPQDRQFILSSKKLLLSDSGFYLCAWSRRSEAFFGQGTRLTVV.

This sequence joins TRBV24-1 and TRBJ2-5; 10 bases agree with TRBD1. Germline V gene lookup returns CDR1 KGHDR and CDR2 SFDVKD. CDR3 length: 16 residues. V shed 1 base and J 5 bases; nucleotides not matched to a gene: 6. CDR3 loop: CATSDFDDRGLETQYF. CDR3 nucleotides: TGTGCCACCAGTGATTTCGATGACAGGGGGCTGGAGACCCAGTACTTC.

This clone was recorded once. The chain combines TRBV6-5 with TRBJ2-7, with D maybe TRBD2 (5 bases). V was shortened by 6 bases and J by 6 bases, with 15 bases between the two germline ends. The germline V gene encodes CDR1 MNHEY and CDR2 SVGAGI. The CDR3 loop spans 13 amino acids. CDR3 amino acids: CASSGVRLGEQYF. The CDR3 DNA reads TGTGCCAGCAGCGGGGTGCGGTTAGGCGAGCAGTACTTC.

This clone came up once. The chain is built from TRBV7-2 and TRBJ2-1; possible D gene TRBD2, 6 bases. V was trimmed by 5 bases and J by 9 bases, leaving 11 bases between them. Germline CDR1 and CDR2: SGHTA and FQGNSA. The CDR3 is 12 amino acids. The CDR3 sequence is CASSQISGEQFF. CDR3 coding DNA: TGTGCCAGCAGCCAGATTAGCGGTGAGCAGTTCTTC.

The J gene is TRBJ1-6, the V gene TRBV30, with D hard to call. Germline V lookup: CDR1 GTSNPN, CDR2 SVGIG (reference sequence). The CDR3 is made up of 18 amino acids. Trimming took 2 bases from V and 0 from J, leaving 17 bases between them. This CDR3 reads CAWSPERAASSYNSPLHF. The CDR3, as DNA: TGTGCCTGGAGTCCTGAGCGGGCTGCTAGCTCCTATAATTCACCCCTCCACTTT.

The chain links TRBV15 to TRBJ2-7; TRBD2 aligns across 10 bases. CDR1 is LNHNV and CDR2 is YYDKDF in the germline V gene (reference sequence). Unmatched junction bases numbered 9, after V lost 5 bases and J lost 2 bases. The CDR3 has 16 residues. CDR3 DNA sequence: TGTGCCACCAGCGCCCACTCCGGGACTAGCGCCTACGAGCAGTACTTC. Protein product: CATSAHSGTSAYEQYF.

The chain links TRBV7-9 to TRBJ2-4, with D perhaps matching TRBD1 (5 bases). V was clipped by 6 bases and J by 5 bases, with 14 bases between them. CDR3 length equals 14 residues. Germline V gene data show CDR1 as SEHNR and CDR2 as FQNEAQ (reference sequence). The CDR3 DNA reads TGTGCCAGCAGTCAAGGGGCTAATCAAAACATTCAGTACTTC. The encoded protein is CASSQGANQNIQYF.

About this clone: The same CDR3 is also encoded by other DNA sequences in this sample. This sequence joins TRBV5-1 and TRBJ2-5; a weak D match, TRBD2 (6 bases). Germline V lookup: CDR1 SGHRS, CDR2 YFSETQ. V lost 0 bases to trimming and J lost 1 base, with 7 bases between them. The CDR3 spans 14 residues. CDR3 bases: TGCGCCAGCAGCTTGGGGGGAGGCCAAGAGACCCAGTACTTC. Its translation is CASSLGGGQETQYF.

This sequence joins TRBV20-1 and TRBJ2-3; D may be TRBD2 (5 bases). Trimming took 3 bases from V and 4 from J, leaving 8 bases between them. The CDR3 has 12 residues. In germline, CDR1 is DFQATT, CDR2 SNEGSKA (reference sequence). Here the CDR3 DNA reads TGCAGTGCTAGTGAGGGCCCAGATACGCAGTATTTT. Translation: CSASEGPDTQYF.

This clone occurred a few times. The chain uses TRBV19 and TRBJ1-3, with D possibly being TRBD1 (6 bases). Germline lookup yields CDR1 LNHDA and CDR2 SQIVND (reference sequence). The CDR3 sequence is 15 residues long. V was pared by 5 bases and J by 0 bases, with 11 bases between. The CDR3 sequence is CASSLDRNSGNTIYF. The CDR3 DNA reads TGTGCCAGTAGTTTGGACAGAAACTCTGGAAACACCATATATTTT.

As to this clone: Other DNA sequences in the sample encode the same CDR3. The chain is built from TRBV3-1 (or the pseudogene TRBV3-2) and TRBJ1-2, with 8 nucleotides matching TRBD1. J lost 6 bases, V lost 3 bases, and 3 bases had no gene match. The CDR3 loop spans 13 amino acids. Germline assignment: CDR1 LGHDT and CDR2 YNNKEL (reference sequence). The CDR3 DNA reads TGTGCCAGCAGCCACGGACAGGGAGATGGCTACACCTTC. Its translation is CASSHGQGDGYTF.

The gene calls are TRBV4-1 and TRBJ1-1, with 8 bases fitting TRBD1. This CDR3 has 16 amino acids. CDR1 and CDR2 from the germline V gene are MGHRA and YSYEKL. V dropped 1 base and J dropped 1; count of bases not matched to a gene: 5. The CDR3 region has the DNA TGCGCCAGCAGCCAAGGCAGGGGGCGGGGGAACACTGAAGCTTTCTTT. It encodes CASSQGRGRGNTEAFF.

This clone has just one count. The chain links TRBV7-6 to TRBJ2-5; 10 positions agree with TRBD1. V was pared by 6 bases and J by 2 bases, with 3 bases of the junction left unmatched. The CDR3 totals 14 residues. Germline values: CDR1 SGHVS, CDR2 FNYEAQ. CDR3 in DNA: TGTGCCAGCAGGGTGGACAGGGGGCAAGAGACCCAGTACTTC. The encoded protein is CASRVDRGQETQYF.

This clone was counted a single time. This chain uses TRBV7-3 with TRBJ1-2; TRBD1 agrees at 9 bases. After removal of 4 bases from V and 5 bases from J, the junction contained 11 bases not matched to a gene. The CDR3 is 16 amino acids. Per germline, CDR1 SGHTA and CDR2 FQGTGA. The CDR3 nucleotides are TGTGCCAGCAGCTCCCGGGGGACAGGGAGACTTTATGGCTACACCTTC. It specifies CASSSRGTGRLYGYTF.

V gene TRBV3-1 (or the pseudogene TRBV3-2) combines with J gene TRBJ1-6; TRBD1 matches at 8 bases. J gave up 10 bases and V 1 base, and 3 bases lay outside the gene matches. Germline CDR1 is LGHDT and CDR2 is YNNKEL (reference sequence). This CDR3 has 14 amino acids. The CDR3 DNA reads TGTGCCAGCAGCCAAGGACAGGGGCGATCACCCCTCCACTTT. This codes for CASSQGQGRSPLHF.

The CDR3 coding sequence is TGTGCCACCAGCAGAGCGGGAGGGACAGATACGCAGTATTTT. This translates into CATSRAGGTDTQYF. V gene TRBV15 combines with J gene TRBJ2-3, with 8 bases aligning to TRBD2. CDR3 size: 14 residues. Germline V gene data show CDR1 as LNHNV and CDR2 as YYDKDF (reference sequence). J was trimmed by 3 bases and V by 1 base; bases with no gene match: 0. The full variable domain, with the rest looked up from reference TRBV15 and TRBJ2-3, is DAMVIQNPRYQVTQFGKPVTLSCSQTLNHNVMYWYQQKSSQAPKLLFHYYDKDFNNEADTPDNFQSRRPNTSFCFLDIRSPGLGDTAMYLCATSRAGGTDTQYFGPGTRLTVL.

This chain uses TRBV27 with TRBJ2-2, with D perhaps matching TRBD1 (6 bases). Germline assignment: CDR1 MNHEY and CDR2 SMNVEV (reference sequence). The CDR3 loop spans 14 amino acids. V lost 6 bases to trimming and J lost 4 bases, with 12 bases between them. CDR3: CASRRTAITGELFF. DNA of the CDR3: TGTGCCAGCAGACGGACAGCCATCACCGGGGAGCTGTTTTTT.

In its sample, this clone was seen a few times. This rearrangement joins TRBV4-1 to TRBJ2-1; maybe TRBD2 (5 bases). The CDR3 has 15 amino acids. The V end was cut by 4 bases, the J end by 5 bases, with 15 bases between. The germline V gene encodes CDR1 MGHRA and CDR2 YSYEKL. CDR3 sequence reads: CASSPGGALHNEQFF. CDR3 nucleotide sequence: TGCGCCAGCAGCCCCGGAGGAGCCCTTCACAATGAGCAGTTCTTC.

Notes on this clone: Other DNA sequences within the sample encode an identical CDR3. The CDR3 DNA reads as TGTGCCAGCAGGGGACTGTACAATGAGCAGTTCTTC. Its translation is CASRGLYNEQFF. The chain employs TRBV28 and TRBJ2-1; D perhaps matches TRBD2 (6 bases). The CDR3 is 12 amino acids. From germline, CDR1 is MDHEN and CDR2 SYDVKM. Trimming pared 6 bases from V and 4 bases from J, leaving 7 bases between.

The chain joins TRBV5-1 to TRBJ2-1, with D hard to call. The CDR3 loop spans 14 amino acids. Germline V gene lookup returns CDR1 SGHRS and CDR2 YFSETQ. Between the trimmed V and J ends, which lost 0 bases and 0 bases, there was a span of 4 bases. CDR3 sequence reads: CASSLVSSYNEQFF. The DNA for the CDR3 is TGCGCCAGCAGCTTGGTCAGCTCCTACAATGAGCAGTTCTTC.

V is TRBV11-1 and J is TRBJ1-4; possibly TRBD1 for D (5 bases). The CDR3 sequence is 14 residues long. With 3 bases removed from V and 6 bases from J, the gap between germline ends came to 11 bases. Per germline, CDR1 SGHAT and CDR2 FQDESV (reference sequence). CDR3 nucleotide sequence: TGTGCCAGCAGCTTTGGAGGGGACGATGAAAAACTGTTTTTT. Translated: CASSFGGDDEKLFF.

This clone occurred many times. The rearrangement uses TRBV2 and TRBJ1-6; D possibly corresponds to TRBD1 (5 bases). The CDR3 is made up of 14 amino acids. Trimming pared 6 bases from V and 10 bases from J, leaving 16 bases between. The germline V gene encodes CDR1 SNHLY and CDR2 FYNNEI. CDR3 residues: CASRTAVGGSPLHF. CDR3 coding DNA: TGTGCCAGCAGGACAGCGGTGGGGGGATCACCCCTCCACTTT.

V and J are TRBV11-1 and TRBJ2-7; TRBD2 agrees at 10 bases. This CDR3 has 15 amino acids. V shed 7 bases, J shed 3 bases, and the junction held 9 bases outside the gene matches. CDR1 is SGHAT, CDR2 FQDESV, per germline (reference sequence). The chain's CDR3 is CASIVSGRTIYEQYF. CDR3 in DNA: TGTGCCAGCATCGTTAGCGGGAGGACAATCTACGAGCAGTACTTC.

The CDR3 DNA sequence: TGTGCCAGCAGTGAAGGGCGCATGGGGCTAGCGCGCCTCCAAGAGACCCAGTACTTC. Its translation: CASSEGRMGLARLQETQYF. V gene TRBV6-1 combines with J gene TRBJ2-5; D perhaps matches TRBD2 (6 bases). Trimming removed 1 base from V and 1 base from J, with 22 bases in between. The CDR3 extends over 19 amino acids. Germline CDR1 is MNHNS and CDR2 is SASEGT.

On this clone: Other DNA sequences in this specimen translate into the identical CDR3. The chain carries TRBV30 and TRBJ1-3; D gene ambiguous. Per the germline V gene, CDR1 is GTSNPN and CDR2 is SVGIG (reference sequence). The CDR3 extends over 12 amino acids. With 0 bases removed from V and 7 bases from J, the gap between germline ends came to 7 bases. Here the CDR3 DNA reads TGTGCCTGGAGTGTACGCGGGAACACCATATATTTT. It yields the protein CAWSVRGNTIYF.

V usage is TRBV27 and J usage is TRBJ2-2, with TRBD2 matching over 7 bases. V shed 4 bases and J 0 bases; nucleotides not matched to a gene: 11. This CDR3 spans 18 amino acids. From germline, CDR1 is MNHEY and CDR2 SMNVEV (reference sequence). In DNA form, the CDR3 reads TGTGCCAGCAGTTGGCTAGCGGAGACGTTCGCGAACACCGGGGAGCTGTTTTTT. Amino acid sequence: CASSWLAETFANTGELFF.

CDR3 coding DNA: TGTGCCAGCAGAGAGGACTTTGGTCCCCAGCATTTT. Its translation: CASREDFGPQHF. The chain links TRBV28 to TRBJ1-5; D gene ambiguous. This CDR3 comprises 12 residues. CDR1 and CDR2 from the germline V gene are MDHEN and SYDVKM. Trimming left V 6 bases short and J 10 bases short, with 13 bases between.

This CDR3 is CASSLGTGGSYGYTF. As DNA, the CDR3 is TGCGCCAGCAGCCTCGGGACAGGGGGCTCGTATGGCTACACCTTC. The chain recombines TRBV5-1 with TRBJ1-2; 12 bases fit TRBD1. The trim removed 4 bases at V and 5 bases at J, leaving 6 bases unmatched. CDR1 is SGHRS and CDR2 is YFSETQ in the germline V gene. This CDR3 comprises 15 residues.

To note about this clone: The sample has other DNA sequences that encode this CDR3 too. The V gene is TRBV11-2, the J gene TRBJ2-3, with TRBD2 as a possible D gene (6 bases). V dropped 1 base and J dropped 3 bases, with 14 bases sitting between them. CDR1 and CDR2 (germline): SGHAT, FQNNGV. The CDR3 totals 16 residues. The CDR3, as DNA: TGTGCCAGCAGCTTAGGGACGACTAGAAGTACAGATACGCAGTATTTT. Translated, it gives CASSLGTTRSTDTQYF.

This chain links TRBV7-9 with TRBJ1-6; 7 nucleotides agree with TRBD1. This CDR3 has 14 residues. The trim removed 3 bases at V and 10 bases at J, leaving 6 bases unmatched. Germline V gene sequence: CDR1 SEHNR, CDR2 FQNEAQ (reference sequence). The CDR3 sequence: CASSLSGGESPLHF. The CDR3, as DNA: TGTGCCAGCAGCTTGTCAGGGGGTGAGTCACCCCTCCACTTT.